This TCR beta chain was recorded in a study of T cell changes during pregnancy in multiple sclerosis. The method was immunoSEQ multiplex PCR; TCRdb's version includes in-frame clones alone and lacks a portion of them. Among approximately 52,000 clones listed, 88% were seen once. The CDR3 consists of 15 residues. Germline-derived CDR1 and CDR2 are SGHRS and YFSETQ. Germline trimming cut 4 bases from V and 2 bases from J; bases unmatched to any gene: 3. The sequenced sample was CD4+ T cells from peripheral blood mononuclear cells, obtained in the second trimester of pregnancy. The TCR sequence derives from a female donor with multiple sclerosis, enrolled in a pregnancy study. This rearrangement joins TRBV5-1 to TRBJ2-1, with TRBD1 matching 10 bases. CDR3 nucleotides: TGCGCCAGCAGCCCCGGACAGGGGGCCTACAATGAGCAGTTCTTC. It specifies CASSPGQGAYNEQFF.